A selection of T cell receptor beta chains follows, all from one sample in a study of T cells in localized non-small cell lung cancer. Sequenced by immunoSEQ multiplex PCR; TCRdb stores in-frame clones only, minus some. The sample includes over 70,000 clones, approximately 91% of them seen just once. The specimen comprised PBMCs, sampled before any cancer treatment. Receptor source: a woman aged 35 to 70 with stage II squamous cell lung carcinoma. The CDR3 runs from the conserved cysteine through the conserved F or W. A D gene is named only where the DNA matches it firmly. Size is stated for part of the rows, as once, few or many counts, or as a class when the clone is expanded.

D	V	size	J	CDR3	DNA
TRBD1	TRBV6-6	NA	TRBJ1-1	CASSYRQGSPGTEAFF	TGTGCCAGCAGTTATAGACAGGGGAGCCCCGGCACTGAAGCTTTCTTT
NA	TRBV6-5	NA	TRBJ1-2	CASSSAGTFGGYTF	TGTGCCAGCAGTTCCGCCGGGACTTTCGGGGGCTACACCTTC
NA	TRBV5-1	few	TRBJ1-2	CASSLDSTNYGYTF	TGCGCCAGCAGCTTGGACAGTACTAACTATGGCTACACCTTC
NA	TRBV4-1	NA	TRBJ1-1	CASSLRAVQNTEAFF	TGCGCCAGCAGCCTAAGGGCGGTGCAGAACACTGAAGCTTTCTTT
NA	TRBV11-3	NA	TRBJ2-1	CASSPGTLGAEQFF	TGTGCCAGCAGCCCAGGGACTCTTGGGGCTGAGCAGTTCTTC
NA	TRBV5-4	once	TRBJ1-2	CASSRPDTPYGYTF	TGTGCCAGCAGCCGACCGGACACGCCCTATGGCTACACCTTC
TRBD2	TRBV18	NA	TRBJ2-1	CASSPVGTSGRRVGNEQFF	TGTGCCAGCTCACCAGTCGGGACTAGCGGGAGAAGGGTAGGCAATGAGCAGTTCTTC
TRBD2	TRBV5-5	NA	TRBJ2-6	CASSLSGGSSGANVLTF	TGTGCCAGCAGCTTGTCGGGAGGGAGCTCTGGGGCCAACGTCCTGACTTTC
NA	TRBV6-1	NA	TRBJ1-1	CASSKPGRMNTEAFF	TGTGCCAGCAGTAAGCCGGGACGCATGAACACTGAAGCTTTCTTT
TRBD1	TRBV19	NA	TRBJ1-4	CASSASRDRDEKLFF	TGTGCCAGTAGTGCGTCCCGGGACAGGGATGAAAAACTGTTTTTT
TRBD2	TRBV27	NA	TRBJ2-1	CASSFGLAGLYNEQFF	TGTGCCAGCAGTTTCGGACTAGCGGGACTCTACAATGAGCAGTTCTTC
TRBD1	TRBV14	NA	TRBJ2-7	CASSQDVGTGKSYEQYF	TGTGCCAGCAGCCAAGATGTAGGGACAGGGAAATCCTACGAGCAGTACTTC
NA	TRBV7-2	NA	TRBJ2-7	CASSLVPDTRSYEQYF	TGTGCCAGCAGCTTAGTCCCTGACACGAGGTCCTACGAGCAGTACTTC
NA	TRBV4-2	NA	TRBJ2-7	CASSQEMVSEQYF	TGTGCCAGCAGCCAAGAAATGGTTTCCGAGCAGTACTTC
NA	TRBV5-1	NA	TRBJ2-7	CASSLALQGTREQYF	TGCGCCAGCAGCTTGGCCCTACAGGGAACTCGGGAGCAGTACTTC